The source of this T cell receptor (beta chain) is a study of T cells expressing NK-cell markers (dated by TCRdb to the early 2020s). Describing the broader study: Eight or nine donors provided sorted CD3+CD56+NKG2C+, CD3+CD56+NKG2C- and CD3+CD56-NKG2C+ T-cell subsets, whose TCR beta-chain repertoires were profiled. Among the eight sequenced donors, only one was HCMV-seronegative, while the other seven were HCMV-seropositive. The eight sequenced donors were randomly selected healthy volunteers, three men and five women. Libraries were sequenced as 2 x 150 bp reads on Illumina HiSeq 2000/2500, MiSeq or NextSeq. Results and caveats for the whole study, not just this receptor: Those dominant clonotypes were again the most abundant among CD3+CD56-NKG2C+ cells in a handful of donors, at roughly 25-65%. Whether the expanded NKG2C-expressing T cell clones were specific for HCMV antigens was left unclear. For over five donors, the dominant CD3+CD56+NKG2C+ clonotypes were among the top 10 CD8+ clonotypes and accounted for roughly 1.0-7.5% of CD8+ T cells.

Of note for this clonotype: Its antigen is unknown.

A commercial ELISA kit detecting HCMV-specific IgG in serum was used to determine HCMV serostatus. Peripheral blood mononuclear cells were isolated from blood by Ficoll density gradient centrifugation. This sample was sequenced with an Illumina HiSeq 2000. TCR beta cDNA libraries were prepared using 5'RACE template switching, which introduced a universal primer site and unique molecular identifiers. cDNA synthesis was primed from the TCR beta constant segment and was followed by two successive PCR amplification steps. In the source study's methods: MIGEC was used to demultiplex reads and group reads by UMI, and MiTCR was used to assemble and quantify clonotypes. Only TCR cDNA sequences supported by at least two reads were kept to exclude erroneous sequences. The tcR package was used for downstream repertoire analysis, and clonotypes were matched between fractions using CDR3 nucleotide sequence together with V segment. Antigen specificity was annotated against VDJdb with VDJmatch, allowing one amino acid substitution in CDR3. The reads were reprocessed in TCRdb, with one entry per CDR3 protein sequence and no accompanying DNA. V and J calls and clone size were set by TCRdb, not the authors. This specimen's table enumerates about 160,000 distinct CDR3 sequences. Just over 20% of the sample belongs to the ten largest clones.

CDR1 MNHEY and CDR2 SMNVEV are derived from the germline V gene (reference sequence). The CDR3 runs 14 residues from the cysteine to the phenylalanine. This entry has no DNA. The chain links TRBV27 with TRBJ2-5; absent DNA, TCRdb's TRBD2 call cannot be checked. The sequenced material came from blood T cells: a sorted CD56 or NKG2C T cell subset, CD4+ or CD8+ T cells, or bulk PBMC T cells (not recorded which). This TCR was sampled from a man aged 18-70 years in good health. The CDR3: CASSPGLYQETQYF.